This is a list of T cell receptor beta chains from one sample in a study of type 1 regulatory T cells. TCRdb re-derived calls from the reads in MiXCR, one entry per CDR3 protein. Among 60,000 to 80,000 distinct CDR3 sequences, about three fifths were seen once, and the ten largest hold about 8%. No antigen has been identified for these receptors. Sequenced input: cultured T cells, either the whole culture or a sorted T cell fraction (not recorded which). All receptors derive from a human donor in good health. The conserved cysteine and the conserved F or W are not part of the CDR3 here. Fields, in order: V gene, J gene, CDR3 protein.

>TRBV20-1|TRBJ2-6
SASASSSGANVLT
>TRBV7-2|TRBJ2-1
ASSPSGRPPF
>TRBV4-1|TRBJ2-7
ASSQEGLAGVPYEQY
>TRBV29-1|TRBJ2-7
SVAPGKLEQY
>TRBV28|TRBJ2-5
ALGTEIGTQY
>TRBV20-1|TRBJ2-5
SAETGPQETQY
>TRBV3-1|TRBJ2-2
ASSQLGYNTGELF
>TRBV12-3/TRBV12-4|TRBJ1-2
ASSPWGLSGYT
>TRBV19|TRBJ1-1
ASSHRGNTEAF
>TRBV2|TRBJ2-3
ASSGEDRTDTQY
>TRBV27|TRBJ1-5
ASSPVTGVLGQPQH
>TRBV7-9|TRBJ2-7
ASSRFTSGGSSYEQY
>TRBV20-1|TRBJ2-5
SARGILETQY
>TRBV24-1|TRBJ2-1
ATSDNQLTGLREQF
>TRBV18|TRBJ2-3
ASSLNRGERTDTQY
>TRBV4-1|TRBJ2-2
ASSSVRLTGDTGELF
>TRBV5-1|TRBJ2-6
ASSLARGLHGANVLT
>TRBV5-5|TRBJ2-3
ASSLNLRETIADTQY
>TRBV19|TRBJ1-5
ASSMRTGRSSNQPQH
>TRBV2|TRBJ2-5
ASRAGTETQY
>TRBV27|TRBJ2-3
ASKRQGIADTQY
>TRBV2|TRBJ1-1
ASSLEQDTEAF
>TRBV20-1|TRBJ2-3
SASWQGNTDTQY
>TRBV12-5|TRBJ2-1
ASGFPDRVEVFNEQF
>TRBV4-2|TRBJ1-1
ASSQATLYTEAF
>TRBV19|TRBJ1-5
ASSANGGGQPQH
>TRBV4-1|TRBJ2-7
ASSPQTPDPYEQY
>TRBV5-1|TRBJ2-2
ASSLGGLAGATGELF
>TRBV20-1|TRBJ1-5
SASQGWNQPQH
>TRBV12-5|TRBJ1-1
ASGLDTHTEAF
>TRBV5-1|TRBJ2-5
ASSLGDGKSETQY
>TRBV9|TRBJ2-1
ASSVDSGSVYEQF
>TRBV20-1|TRBJ2-7
SARDAVAYEQY
>TRBV5-1|TRBJ2-2
ASGTGLSDTGELF